What follows are 16 T cell receptor beta chains derived from one specimen sequenced in a study of T cell changes during pregnancy in multiple sclerosis. Clones were sequenced by immunoSEQ multiplex PCR, and TCRdb holds only the in-frame ones, with some missing. This sample has approximately 90,000 clones; around 90% occur once, and the top ten carry about 0.91%. The starting material was peripheral blood, obtained before pregnancy. All receptors derive from a female donor with multiple sclerosis, enrolled in a pregnancy study.

CDR3: CASRRDFFSGNTIYF. In DNA form, the CDR3 reads TGTGCCAGCAGGAGGGACTTCTTCTCTGGAAACACCATATATTTT. J is TRBJ1-3 and V is TRBV6-1, with D possibly TRBD1 on 5 matching bases. Trimming left V 6 bases short and J 0 bases short, with 12 bases between. Germline V gene lookup returns CDR1 MNHNS and CDR2 SASEGT. The CDR3 is 15 residues long.

The chain couples TRBV30 to TRBJ2-7; 7 bases align to TRBD1. The CDR3 is 14 amino acids. Losses at the gene ends were 4 bases for V and 0 bases for J; bases not matched to a gene: 6. Germline CDR1 GTSNPN, CDR2 SVGIG (reference sequence). The DNA for the CDR3 is TGTGCCTGGACCAATTGGGACAGCTCCTACGAGCAGTACTTC. It encodes CAWTNWDSSYEQYF.

The rearrangement joins TRBV11-2 to TRBJ2-2, with 8 bases lining up with TRBD1. The V gene end was trimmed by 1 base and the J gene end by 1 base; junction bases not matched to a gene: 2. CDR1 is SGHAT and CDR2 is FQNNGV in the germline V gene. The CDR3 runs to 16 residues. The CDR3 DNA follows: TGTGCCAGCAGCTTAGTCGGGACAGGGAACACCGGGGAGCTGTTTTTT. This sequence encodes CASSLVGTGNTGELFF.

The rearrangement joins TRBV7-2 to TRBJ2-3; TRBD2 matches at 10 bases. The CDR3 consists of 18 residues. V dropped 5 bases and J dropped 1; count of bases not matched to a gene: 12. Germline CDR1 SGHTA, CDR2 FQGNSA. In DNA form, the CDR3 reads TGTGCCAGCAGCCTTCGAGGAGCGGGGGGGCTGGGCACAGATACGCAGTATTTT. It translates to CASSLRGAGGLGTDTQYF.

The V gene is TRBV19, the J gene TRBJ1-2; TRBD1 is a possible D gene (5 bases). Trimming took 5 bases from V and 4 from J, leaving 14 bases between them. There are 14 residues in the CDR3. The V gene's germline CDR1 is LNHDA and CDR2 SQIVND (reference sequence). The CDR3 sequence: CASSSQGGIYGYTF. CDR3 sequence (DNA): TGTGCCAGTAGTTCTCAGGGTGGAATCTATGGCTACACCTTC. Based on the CDR3 plus reference TRBV19 and TRBJ1-2, the full variable domain is DGGITQSPKYLFRKEGQNVTLSCEQNLNHDAMYWYRQDPGQGLRLIYYSQIVNDFQKGDIAEGYSVSREKKESFPLTVTSAQKNPTAFYLCASSSQGGIYGYTFGSGTRLTVV.

The chain has TRBV6-5 and TRBJ1-1; 8 positions agree with TRBD1. The CDR3 spans 14 residues. Germline CDR1 MNHEY, CDR2 SVGAGI. The V and J ends lost 2 bases and 1 base, in that order; junction bases with no gene match: 0. The CDR3 region has the DNA TGTGCCAGCAGTTACGACAGGGGGAACACTGAAGCTTTCTTT. It encodes CASSYDRGNTEAFF.

The rearrangement links TRBV29-1 to TRBJ2-1; 7 nucleotides agree with TRBD2. Germline CDR1 SQVTM, CDR2 ANQGSEA. V dropped 6 bases and J dropped 6; count of bases not matched to a gene: 5. The CDR3 is 12 amino acids. This chain's CDR3 is CSVPWGGNEQFF. CDR3 in DNA: TGCAGCGTCCCGTGGGGGGGCAATGAGCAGTTCTTC.

CDR3 bases: TGCGCCAGCAGCTTGGCAGGGGGGAACACCGGGGAGCTGTTTTTT. Amino acids: CASSLAGGNTGELFF. This chain joins TRBV5-1 and TRBJ2-2; 7 bases are shared with TRBD1. J was trimmed by 1 base and V by 0 bases; bases with no gene match: 0. Germline CDR1 reads SGHRS; CDR2 reads YFSETQ. The CDR3 extends over 15 amino acids.

J is TRBJ2-7 and V is TRBV5-8; 9 bases align to TRBD1. V gave up 4 bases and J gave up 7 bases; unmatched junction bases: 12. The CDR3 covers 15 residues. CDR1 SGHTS and CDR2 YDEGEE come from the germline V gene. The CDR3 DNA follows: TGTGCCAGCAGCGCGGGGACAGGGCTCTTAGGGGAGCAGTACTTC. Protein sequence: CASSAGTGLLGEQYF.

The V gene is TRBV5-8, the J gene TRBJ2-2; TRBD2 matches 15 bases. Germline V CDR1 and CDR2: SGHTS, YDEGEE. The CDR3 totals 19 residues. With V trimmed by 4 bases and J by 0 bases, 7 bases remained unmatched. The CDR3 here is CASSPGLAGGSPNTGELFF. The CDR3 coding sequence is TGTGCCAGCAGCCCAGGACTAGCGGGAGGGTCCCCGAACACCGGGGAGCTGTTTTTT.

This chain connects TRBV7-6 to TRBJ2-1; TRBD2 agrees at 14 bases. Germline CDR1 and CDR2: SGHVS and FNYEAQ. The CDR3 extends over 16 amino acids. Germline trimming cut 5 bases from V and 7 bases from J; bases unmatched to any gene: 7. The DNA of the CDR3 is TGTGCCAGCAGCCCGGGACTAGCGGGAGAGGGAAATGAGCAGTTCTTC. This sequence encodes CASSPGLAGEGNEQFF.

The J gene is TRBJ2-5, the V gene TRBV7-9; D is possibly TRBD1 (5 bases). CDR1 is SEHNR and CDR2 is FQNEAQ in the germline V gene (reference sequence). The CDR3 contains 14 residues. The V gene lost 1 base and the J gene lost 2 bases, with 8 bases spanning the gap. CDR3 region: CASSLGSGQETQYF. The CDR3 DNA is TGTGCCAGCAGCTTAGGGTCAGGGCAAGAGACCCAGTACTTC.

The chain uses TRBV6-5 and TRBJ1-2; 7 nucleotides align to TRBD1. Germline loops: CDR1 MNHEY, CDR2 SVGAGI. The CDR3 has 15 amino acids. V shed 0 bases and J 4 bases; nucleotides not matched to a gene: 5. The CDR3 spells CASSYSGTVAYGYTF. CDR3 DNA: TGTGCCAGCAGTTACTCTGGGACAGTTGCCTATGGCTACACCTTC.

The V call is TRBV7-2, the J call TRBJ2-7; D gene ambiguous. V was shortened by 3 bases and J by 4 bases, with 16 bases between the two germline ends. This CDR3 has 15 amino acids. Germline V gene data show CDR1 as SGHTA and CDR2 as FQGNSA. The CDR3 DNA reads as TGTGCCAGCAGCTTGGCTGGGCAGCAGGTGTACGAGCAGTACTTC. It is translated as CASSLAGQQVYEQYF.

This clone was observed a single time. The V and J genes are TRBV19 and TRBJ2-5; a possible D gene is TRBD2 (6 bases). CDR1 LNHDA and CDR2 SQIVND come from the germline V gene (reference sequence). V gave up 5 bases and J gave up 3 bases, with 10 bases separating them. This CDR3 has 13 residues. CDR3 nucleotides: TGTGCCAGTAGTGCGGGCGGGGAAGAGACCCAGTACTTC. Translating it yields CASSAGGEETQYF.

As for this clone: At one of its ends the junction is not consistent with the germline gene, which may arise from a read error. The chain's CDR3 is CASSLGLAGGNHRGAVF. DNA of the CDR3: TGTGCCAGCAGCTTAGGACTAGCGGGAGGAAACCACCGGGGAGCTGTTTTT. The chain has TRBV5-8 and TRBJ2-2, with 14 nucleotides matching TRBD2. Germline values: CDR1 SGHTS, CDR2 YDEGEE. The CDR3 is 17 amino acids.